This is a list of T cell receptor beta chains from one sample in a study of graft-versus-host responses after intestinal transplantation. These receptors are not linked to any known antigen. The data were produced by immunoSEQ multiplex PCR, yet TCRdb's version contains in-frame clones alone and is incomplete. The repertoire has approximately 68,000 clones, about 90% of them found once; the top ten carry about 4%. This material consisted of unstimulated CD8+ T cells sorted from spleen or lymph node cells, taken before transplant. These receptors came from a human donor who was the organ donor for an intestinal transplant. The CDR3 runs from the conserved cysteine through the conserved F or W. The D gene is left open where the match is weak. Clone sizes are given selectively: once, few, many, or a class where the clone is expanded.

clone_size: once; j_call: TRBJ2-5; v_call: TRBV27; d_call: TRBD1; cdr3_nt: TGTGCCAGCAGCTACATAGAAACCGGGACAGGGGGAGAGACCCAGTACTTC; cdr3_aa: CASSYIETGTGGETQYF
clone_size: -; j_call: TRBJ2-1; v_call: TRBV4-1; d_call: -; cdr3_nt: TGCGCCAGCAGCCTTAAGGGACTCGGAAGCTCCTACAATGAGCAGTTCTTC; cdr3_aa: CASSLKGLGSSYNEQFF
clone_size: -; j_call: TRBJ2-2; v_call: TRBV4-3; d_call: -; cdr3_nt: TGCGCCAGCAGCCAAGGTGTAGGGGGATACGGGGAGCTGTTTTTT; cdr3_aa: CASSQGVGGYGELFF
clone_size: -; j_call: TRBJ2-3; v_call: TRBV4-2; d_call: -; cdr3_nt: TGTGCCAGCAGCCTTGAGGCGGGGTACACAGATACGCAGTATTTT; cdr3_aa: CASSLEAGYTDTQYF
clone_size: -; j_call: TRBJ1-2; v_call: TRBV9; d_call: TRBD1; cdr3_nt: TGTGCCAGCAGCGAACCGTCAGGGGGCGACGGGTACTATGGCTACACCTTC; cdr3_aa: CASSEPSGGDGYYGYTF
clone_size: -; j_call: TRBJ1-1; v_call: TRBV7-9; d_call: -; cdr3_nt: TGTGCCAGCAGGACCAGGGACAAGAGGAACACTGAAGCTTTCTTT; cdr3_aa: CASRTRDKRNTEAFF
clone_size: -; j_call: TRBJ2-2; v_call: TRBV6-5; d_call: TRBD1; cdr3_nt: TGTGCCAGCAGTTTCCGGGACAGCACCGGGGAGCTGTTTTTT; cdr3_aa: CASSFRDSTGELFF
clone_size: -; j_call: TRBJ2-3; v_call: TRBV13; d_call: -; cdr3_nt: TGTGCCAGCAGCTTAGGGACTAGGGGCACAGATACGCAGTATTTT; cdr3_aa: CASSLGTRGTDTQYF
clone_size: -; j_call: TRBJ2-3; v_call: TRBV5-1; d_call: -; cdr3_nt: TGCGCCAGCAGCTTAGCCCCTAGCACAGATACGCAGTATTTT; cdr3_aa: CASSLAPSTDTQYF
clone_size: -; j_call: TRBJ1-5; v_call: TRBV19; d_call: -; cdr3_nt: TGTGCCAGTAGACCTCCGGGACTCCGAAGCAATCAGCCCCAGCATTTT; cdr3_aa: CASRPPGLRSNQPQHF
clone_size: -; j_call: TRBJ2-1; v_call: TRBV25-1; d_call: TRBD2; cdr3_nt: TGTGCCAGCAGTGAACTAGCGGGGACGTCCAATGAGCAGTTCTTC; cdr3_aa: CASSELAGTSNEQFF
clone_size: -; j_call: TRBJ1-1; v_call: TRBV16; d_call: -; cdr3_nt: TGTGCCAGCAGCCAATCGGGCAGTGGCACTGAAGCTTTCTTT; cdr3_aa: CASSQSGSGTEAFF
clone_size: -; j_call: TRBJ1-2; v_call: TRBV23-1; d_call: -; cdr3_nt: TGCGCCAGCAGTCAGCCTTCTGGGGGGGAGGATGGCTACACCTTC; cdr3_aa: CASSQPSGGEDGYTF
clone_size: -; j_call: TRBJ2-1; v_call: TRBV4-1; d_call: -; cdr3_nt: TGCGCCAGCAGCCTCGACAGGAGCTCCTACAATGAGCAGTTCTTC; cdr3_aa: CASSLDRSSYNEQFF
clone_size: -; j_call: TRBJ1-5; v_call: TRBV19; d_call: -; cdr3_nt: TGTGCCAGCCATGGACTGAATAGCAATCAGCCCCAGCATTTT; cdr3_aa: CASHGLNSNQPQHF
clone_size: -; j_call: TRBJ1-1; v_call: TRBV6-5; d_call: -; cdr3_nt: TGTGCCAGCAGGCGACGACAGCCAGGGACTGAAGCTTTCTTT; cdr3_aa: CASRRRQPGTEAFF
clone_size: -; j_call: TRBJ1-1; v_call: TRBV13; d_call: -; cdr3_nt: TGTGCCAGCAGCCCCCCCGACAGGATGAACACTGAAGCTTTCTTT; cdr3_aa: CASSPPDRMNTEAFF
clone_size: -; j_call: TRBJ1-2; v_call: TRBV28; d_call: -; cdr3_nt: TGTGCCAGCAGTTTCGGGACACCCTTAAACTATGGCTACACCTTC; cdr3_aa: CASSFGTPLNYGYTF
clone_size: -; j_call: TRBJ2-3; v_call: TRBV4-2; d_call: TRBD2; cdr3_nt: TGTGCCAGCAGCCGAGCGGGGGGGGGCGTCACAGATACGCAGTATTTT; cdr3_aa: CASSRAGGGVTDTQYF
clone_size: few; j_call: TRBJ1-4; v_call: TRBV7-9; d_call: -; cdr3_nt: TGTGCCAGCAGCTTCGAGGAAGCTCTTGGGGAAAAACTGTTTTTT; cdr3_aa: CASSFEEALGEKLFF
clone_size: -; j_call: TRBJ2-1; v_call: TRBV29-1; d_call: TRBD1; cdr3_nt: TGCAGCGGGCAACAGGGGGCAAGGGTCAATGAGCAGTTCTTC; cdr3_aa: CSGQQGARVNEQFF
clone_size: -; j_call: TRBJ1-2; v_call: TRBV5-6; d_call: -; cdr3_nt: TGTGCCAGCAGCTCGGTCGGGGGGGAAGTCCACTATGGCTACACCTTC; cdr3_aa: CASSSVGGEVHYGYTF
clone_size: -; j_call: TRBJ1-1; v_call: TRBV14; d_call: TRBD1; cdr3_nt: TGTGCCAGCAGCCAAGCTGGACAGGGGATGGACACTGAAGCTTTCTTT; cdr3_aa: CASSQAGQGMDTEAFF
clone_size: once; j_call: TRBJ2-1; v_call: TRBV29-1; d_call: TRBD2; cdr3_nt: TGCAGCGTAGACCTGAGAACTAGCGGGGGGGCCCCCAATGAGCAGTTCTTC; cdr3_aa: CSVDLRTSGGAPNEQFF
clone_size: -; j_call: TRBJ2-2; v_call: TRBV18; d_call: TRBD1; cdr3_nt: TGTGCCAGCTCACCAGCGGGACAGGGCGAAATCACCGGGGAGCTGTTTTTT; cdr3_aa: CASSPAGQGEITGELFF
clone_size: -; j_call: TRBJ2-5; v_call: TRBV7-3; d_call: TRBD2; cdr3_nt: TGTGCCAGCTCACTAGCGGGGGGGCCCGGGACCCAGTACTTC; cdr3_aa: CASSLAGGPGTQYF
clone_size: -; j_call: TRBJ2-5; v_call: TRBV11-2; d_call: -; cdr3_nt: TGTGCCAGCAGCTCCGGACAGTCTGGCGGGGGCAGCCAAGAGACCCAGTACTTC; cdr3_aa: CASSSGQSGGGSQETQYF
clone_size: -; j_call: TRBJ2-3; v_call: TRBV6-6; d_call: TRBD1; cdr3_nt: TGTGCCAGCAGGGGACAGGGGGCGCAAGATACGCAGTATTTT; cdr3_aa: CASRGQGAQDTQYF
clone_size: -; j_call: TRBJ1-4; v_call: TRBV7-9; d_call: -; cdr3_nt: TGTGCCAGCAGCTTTCAGGGTGTCCTGTTTTTT; cdr3_aa: CASSFQGVLFF
clone_size: -; j_call: TRBJ1-5; v_call: TRBV15; d_call: -; cdr3_nt: TGTGCCACCAGCAGAGATAGGGGCGAGTCTGCGGGGGTTAGCAATCAGCCCCAGCATTTT; cdr3_aa: CATSRDRGESAGVSNQPQHF
clone_size: -; j_call: TRBJ2-1; v_call: TRBV7-3; d_call: -; cdr3_nt: TGTGCCAGCAGCCCGGGGGGCGTCTCCTACAATGAGCAGTTCTTC; cdr3_aa: CASSPGGVSYNEQFF
clone_size: -; j_call: TRBJ2-2; v_call: TRBV5-4; d_call: TRBD1; cdr3_nt: TGTGCCAGCAGCAGCACAGGGGTAGGAACCGGGGAGCTGTTTTTT; cdr3_aa: CASSSTGVGTGELFF
clone_size: -; j_call: TRBJ1-6; v_call: TRBV7-3; d_call: TRBD1; cdr3_nt: TGTGCCAGCAGCGGACAGGGGGCTAATTCACCCCTCCACTTT; cdr3_aa: CASSGQGANSPLHF
clone_size: -; j_call: TRBJ2-1; v_call: TRBV4-2; d_call: TRBD2; cdr3_nt: TGTGCCAGCAGCGCGGGACTAGTATTGGGCGACTACAATGAGCAGTTCTTC; cdr3_aa: CASSAGLVLGDYNEQFF
clone_size: -; j_call: TRBJ2-1; v_call: TRBV10-2; d_call: TRBD2; cdr3_nt: TGCGCCAGCAGTGAGTCGGCTAGCGGAGGGAGCTCCTACAATGAGCAGTTCTTC; cdr3_aa: CASSESASGGSSYNEQFF
clone_size: -; j_call: TRBJ2-2; v_call: TRBV27; d_call: -; cdr3_nt: TGTGCCAGTAAGAGCACCGGGGAGCTGTTTTTT; cdr3_aa: CASKSTGELFF
clone_size: -; j_call: TRBJ2-3; v_call: TRBV6-4; d_call: -; cdr3_nt: TGTGCCAGCAGTGAATCGACAGCCAGCACAGATACGCAGTATTTT; cdr3_aa: CASSESTASTDTQYF
clone_size: -; j_call: TRBJ2-1; v_call: TRBV4-3; d_call: -; cdr3_nt: TGCGCCAGCAGCCAAGTAACGGGGTTAGATGAGCAGTTCTTC; cdr3_aa: CASSQVTGLDEQFF
clone_size: -; j_call: TRBJ1-1; v_call: TRBV6-5; d_call: -; cdr3_nt: TGTGCCAGCAGCCTCCAGGGGAGTATGAACACTGAAGCTTTCTTT; cdr3_aa: CASSLQGSMNTEAFF
clone_size: -; j_call: TRBJ1-1; v_call: TRBV28; d_call: TRBD1; cdr3_nt: TGTGCCAGCAGTTTAAGGGGGCGACCTGAAGCTTTCTTT; cdr3_aa: CASSLRGRPEAFF
clone_size: -; j_call: TRBJ1-1; v_call: TRBV5-4; d_call: TRBD1; cdr3_nt: TGTGCCAGCAGCATTCCGGACAGGAGGAACACTGAAGCTTTCTTT; cdr3_aa: CASSIPDRRNTEAFF
clone_size: -; j_call: TRBJ1-5; v_call: TRBV2; d_call: -; cdr3_nt: TGTGCCAGCAGTTTCGACAGAGAGATCCAGCCCCAGCATTTT; cdr3_aa: CASSFDREIQPQHF
clone_size: once; j_call: TRBJ1-2; v_call: TRBV6-5; d_call: TRBD1; cdr3_nt: TGTGCCAGCAGTTGGGCGACAGGGACAAACTATGGCTACACCTTC; cdr3_aa: CASSWATGTNYGYTF
clone_size: -; j_call: TRBJ1-1; v_call: TRBV15; d_call: TRBD1; cdr3_nt: TGTGCCACCAGCAGAGTTCCCCGACAGGGGAACACTGAAGCTTTCTTT; cdr3_aa: CATSRVPRQGNTEAFF
clone_size: -; j_call: TRBJ1-6; v_call: TRBV5-1; d_call: -; cdr3_nt: TGCGCCAGCAGTAGTCAGGGAGGTTCACCCCTCCACTTT; cdr3_aa: CASSSQGGSPLHF
clone_size: -; j_call: TRBJ2-3; v_call: TRBV28; d_call: TRBD1; cdr3_nt: TGTGCCAGTACAGGGGCAGATACGCAGTATTTT; cdr3_aa: CASTGADTQYF
clone_size: once; j_call: TRBJ1-1; v_call: TRBV4-1; d_call: -; cdr3_nt: TGCGCCAGCAGCCTCCCGGCCGGGAGCAGCGCTGAAGCTTTCTTT; cdr3_aa: CASSLPAGSSAEAFF
clone_size: -; j_call: TRBJ2-1; v_call: TRBV7-9; d_call: -; cdr3_nt: TGTGCCAGCAGCTTAGGCGCAGGGCCCTACAATGAGCAGTTCTTC; cdr3_aa: CASSLGAGPYNEQFF
clone_size: -; j_call: TRBJ1-1; v_call: TRBV9; d_call: -; cdr3_nt: TGTGCCAGCAGCGTAGTTGGTGAGATGAACACTGAAGCTTTCTTT; cdr3_aa: CASSVVGEMNTEAFF
clone_size: many; j_call: TRBJ1-1; v_call: TRBV5-4; d_call: TRBD1; cdr3_nt: TGTGCCAGCTGCAACAGGGGGAACACTGAAGCTTTCTTT; cdr3_aa: CASCNRGNTEAFF
clone_size: -; j_call: TRBJ2-3; v_call: TRBV6-5; d_call: -; cdr3_nt: TGTGCCAGCAGTTACTCGAGTGGGCGGGGCACAGATACGCAGTATTTT; cdr3_aa: CASSYSSGRGTDTQYF
clone_size: once; j_call: TRBJ1-6; v_call: TRBV5-1; d_call: -; cdr3_nt: TGCGCCAGCAGCTTGGTATGGGGGCCCCCTTTGAATTCACCCCTCCACTTT; cdr3_aa: CASSLVWGPPLNSPLHF